The clone carrying this TCR beta chain was found once. Its antigen is currently unknown. The sample originates from a study of cytomegalovirus exposure and HLA in healthy donors. Study summary: Previous work identified 120 million or so unique TCR beta sequences from some 170 million T cells.

The PCR was carried out with 60 Vbeta primers and 13 Jbeta primers. Only in-frame clones appear in the TCRdb table, and some are missing; sequencing was by immunoSEQ multiplex PCR. The sample has 90,000 to 120,000 clones; roughly 80% are singletons. V trimming: 0 bases; J trimming: 7 bases; junction bases outside the gene matches: 6. This CDR3 is built from 14 residues. Germline V gene data show CDR1 as SGDLS and CDR2 as YYNGEE. Overall study findings and caveats: Reported results showed that the classifier diagnosed cytomegalovirus status with high specificity and sensitivity. Previous analysis showed most TCR beta V segments were productive about 90% or about 30% of the time. Fewer N-insertions than the roughly 670-donor mean were reportedly shown by an Asian-associated ancestry cluster in a later analysis.

The source is a man younger than 45 in good health and CMV-seropositive. What was sequenced was PBMCs. The chain has TRBV9 and TRBJ1-1, with TRBD1 identical over 7 bases. CDR3 sequence reads: CASSVGDSRLEAFF. In DNA form, the CDR3 reads TGTGCCAGCAGCGTAGGGGACAGTAGGCTTGAAGCTTTCTTT. The full variable domain, rest sourced from reference TRBV9 and TRBJ1-1, is DSGVTQTPKHLITATGQRVTLRCSPRSGDLSVYWYQQSLDQGLQFLIQYYNGEERAKGNILERFSAQQFPDLHSELNLSSLELGDSALYFCASSVGDSRLEAFFGQGTRLTVV.